Listed here is a single TCR beta chain. The antigen it binds to is not known. The DNA is omitted, as the CDR3 cannot be located on it reliably, and the CDR3 follows TCRdb's listing. TCR beta CDR3 regions were amplified from RNA transcripts. The TCR CDR3 was subjected to a first round of RT-PCR using the HTBI primer set and the Qiagen OneStep RT-PCR kit. A second multiplex PCR round built the libraries, followed by size selection and purification. Libraries were sequenced paired-end with 100 bp reads on an Illumina HiSeq2000. As for the original processing: Raw data were processed with SOAPnuke, discarding reads with adapters, uncalled bases, mean Phred below 15, or no exact constant-primer or identifier match. High-quality paired reads were merged using COPE v1.2.5, and each unique nucleotide sequence was defined as a clonotype. Clonotypes were aligned to IMGT TRBV, TRBD and TRBJ reference segments using MiTCR v1.1. The analysis included only V-J combinations with a frequency above 0.0001, which together covered around 99% of the repertoires. The TCS score was defined as the ratio of F50 (clonal expansion) to E x V (chaos), calculated using BLOSUM62-based TCRdist between CDR3 peptides within each V-J. Welch's t-statistics and random forest reduced some 510 V-J features to roughly 13, which were used in a naive Bayes classifier (R e1071). The similarity between thyroid and blood repertoires was quantified using the Morisita-Horn index. Using fastp trimming at Q25 and MiXCR clonotype assembly, TCRdb reanalyzed the public sequencing data and kept in-frame beta chains. Rows are unified per CDR3 protein, each entry keeping the most common DNA and genes. The V and J calls were not made by the authors but by TCRdb's processing. Counted in this sample were 500,000 to 600,000 distinct CDR3 sequences; around 45% of them appeared once. About 20% of the sample is in the top ten clones.

This entry is derived from a study of T cells in Graves' hyperthyroidism and ophthalmopathy (dated by TCRdb to the late 2010s). About the study as a whole: To identify TCR V-J signatures that set the groups apart, the researchers used a discovery cohort of more than 95 patients, made up of some 41 with Graves' ophthalmopathy and some 56 with stable Graves' hyperthyroidism. The roughly 94 discovery patients were randomly divided into training and test sets at a 7:3 ratio. After sampling, hyperthyroidism patients received methimazole starting at 30 mg daily, and ophthalmopathy patients received high-dose intravenous methylprednisolone. In more than 5 Graves' hyperthyroidism patients, the study also compared T-cell repertoires from thyroid tissue with T-cell repertoires from blood. The paper reports TCR Vbeta CDR3 sequencing of approximately 140 peripheral blood samples: 43 ophthalmopathy, 70 to 85 hyperthyroidism and approximately 17 progressor patients. An independent validation cohort of fewer than 20 hyperthyroidism patients and approximately 15 patients who later progressed to ophthalmopathy tested prospective prediction of ophthalmopathy.

General findings and caveats noted by the study authors: Most expanded thyroid clonotypes (frequency above 0.001) were also detected in blood, suggesting blood repertoires may reflect thyroid immune responses. Ophthalmopathy was separated from stable hyperthyroidism by a 13 V-J signature model, with roughly 88% sensitivity and around 81% specificity obtained in cross-validation and 80%/75% obtained in testing. During validation, the model predicted progression to ophthalmopathy a median of approximately 6.5 months ahead of onset, with around 71% sensitivity and 72% to 85% specificity. Sample size was not statistically predetermined, and investigators were not blinded to group allocation.

Exclusion was applied to patients with uncontrolled infections, other autoimmune diseases, pregnancy or lactation. Clinical symptoms, serum thyroxine and TRAb, thyroid ultrasound, and orbital computed tomography formed the basis for the diagnoses. Total RNA was extracted using Trizol reagent, and RNA quality was assessed on an Agilent 2100 Bioanalyzer. CDR3 length: 15 amino acids, cysteine to phenylalanine. CDR1 and CDR2, per the germline V gene, are MGHDK and SYGVNS. Sequenced input: peripheral blood or thyroid tissue (not recorded which). The chain is made from TRBV25-1 and TRBJ2-5; the table's D call of TRBD2 was not tested on the DNA. The origin of this receptor is an adult woman with Graves' disease, either hyperthyroidism or ophthalmopathy (not recorded which). CDR3 protein: CACSASPGTQETQYF.